This is a list of T cell receptor beta chains from one sample in a study of shared clonotypes between healthy human individuals. Generated by immunoSEQ multiplex PCR, the TCRdb table keeps only in-frame clones and is missing some. Among 1,500,000 or so clones listed, about 96% were seen once. Sequencing was done on a sample of naive CD4+ T cells sorted from blood. These receptors were taken from a young man in good health. CDR3s include the opening cysteine and the closing phenylalanine or tryptophan. Each record gives: J gene, V gene, clone size, D gene, CDR3 protein, CDR3 DNA. D genes are given only for firm matches. Clone size is shown for a subset of rows, as once, few, many or a class of expanded clone.

TRBJ2-1	TRBV5-1	NA	TRBD1	CASSQDRGRVNEQFF	TGCGCCAGCAGCCAAGACAGGGGGCGCGTCAATGAGCAGTTCTTC
TRBJ2-1	TRBV20-1	NA	NA	CSAPRYEQFF	TGCAGTGCTCCTAGGTATGAGCAGTTCTTC
TRBJ2-3	TRBV27	NA	NA	CASSLGRAGTDTQYF	TGTGCCAGCAGTTTAGGGAGAGCGGGCACAGATACGCAGTATTTT
TRBJ2-1	TRBV6-4	NA	NA	CASSVNTDNEQFF	TGTGCCAGCAGTGTGAACACTGACAATGAGCAGTTCTTC
TRBJ2-2	TRBV28	NA	TRBD1	CASSLYTGQGGTGELFF	TGTGCCAGCAGTTTGTATACGGGACAGGGGGGCACCGGGGAGCTGTTTTTT
TRBJ2-1	TRBV18	NA	NA	CASSPRQSSYNEQFF	TGTGCCAGCTCACCAAGGCAGAGCTCCTACAATGAGCAGTTCTTC
TRBJ2-7	TRBV6-1	NA	NA	CASSDGGLSYEQYF	TGTGCCAGCAGTGATGGTGGTCTCTCCTACGAGCAGTACTTC
TRBJ2-7	TRBV6-1	NA	NA	CASSRVDEQYF	TGTGCCAGCAGCAGGGTCGACGAGCAGTACTTC
TRBJ1-1	TRBV29-1	NA	NA	CSVHYGGQGEAFF	TGCAGCGTCCACTATGGAGGGCAGGGTGAAGCTTTCTTT
TRBJ1-2	TRBV5-8	NA	NA	CASSSLWQGRILGYTF	TGTGCCAGCAGCTCCCTTTGGCAGGGGCGGATTCTTGGCTACACCTTC
TRBJ1-1	TRBV5-5	NA	NA	CASIPLAGTKNTEAFF	TGTGCCAGCATACCCTTGGCAGGCACCAAGAACACTGAAGCTTTCTTT
TRBJ2-1	TRBV5-1	NA	TRBD2	CASSPVGGLVSNEQFF	TGCGCCAGCAGCCCCGTGGGGGGACTAGTTAGCAATGAGCAGTTCTTC
TRBJ2-2	TRBV4-1	NA	NA	CASSQEWLGTGELFF	TGCGCCAGCAGCCAAGAATGGCTCGGCACCGGGGAGCTGTTTTTT
TRBJ2-3	TRBV11-2	NA	NA	CASSLSQQETNTDTQYF	TGTGCCAGCAGCTTATCTCAACAGGAGACAAACACAGATACGCAGTATTTT
TRBJ1-3	TRBV9	once	TRBD1	CASSVFDRGSSGNTIYF	TGTGCCAGCAGCGTATTCGACAGGGGGTCCTCTGGAAACACCATATATTTT
TRBJ2-2	TRBV7-3	NA	NA	CASSLNSGPNTGELFF	TGTGCCAGCAGCTTAAATTCGGGACCGAACACCGGGGAGCTGTTTTTT
TRBJ2-2	TRBV5-1	NA	TRBD2	CASSLDGRLAGGRTGELFF	TGCGCCAGCAGCTTGGACGGGAGACTAGCGGGAGGGCGCACCGGGGAGCTGTTTTTT
TRBJ2-5	TRBV7-6	NA	NA	CASSFPTRGVKTQYF	TGTGCCAGCAGCTTTCCAACTAGGGGGGTCAAGACCCAGTACTTC
TRBJ2-1	TRBV5-1	NA	TRBD2	CASSLALAGSNEQFF	TGCGCCAGCAGCTTGGCGCTAGCGGGAAGCAATGAGCAGTTCTTC
TRBJ1-1	TRBV18	NA	NA	CASSPLTVNTEAFF	TGTGCCAGCTCACCGTTGACAGTGAACACTGAAGCTTTCTTT
TRBJ2-1	TRBV7-3	NA	TRBD1	CASSEQGASYNEQFF	TGTGCCAGCAGCGAGCAGGGGGCTTCCTACAATGAGCAGTTCTTC
TRBJ2-6	TRBV15	NA	TRBD2	CATSERGGGRANVLTF	TGTGCCACCAGCGAGCGGGGGGGCGGCAGGGCCAACGTCCTGACTTTC
TRBJ2-7	TRBV25-1	NA	TRBD1	CASTNLGQGGEQYF	TGTGCCAGCACCAACCTGGGACAGGGAGGCGAGCAGTACTTC
TRBJ1-5	TRBV18	NA	NA	CASSPLHGGNQPQHF	TGTGCCAGCTCACCCCTCCACGGTGGCAATCAGCCCCAGCATTTT
TRBJ2-7	TRBV9	NA	TRBD2	CASSVEEGSGIPSYEQYF	TGTGCCAGCAGCGTAGAAGAGGGGAGCGGGATACCATCCTACGAGCAGTACTTC
TRBJ2-7	TRBV9	NA	NA	CASSPGQISYEQYF	TGTGCCAGCAGCCCCGGACAGATCAGCTACGAGCAGTACTTC
TRBJ2-3	TRBV6-1	NA	NA	CASKVADTQYF	TGTGCCAGCAAGGTTGCAGATACGCAGTATTTT
TRBJ2-5	TRBV18	NA	NA	CASSPEKETQYF	TGTGCCAGCTCACCAGAGAAAGAGACCCAGTACTTC
TRBJ2-5	TRBV2	once	TRBD1	CAGGWDRGETQYF	TGTGCAGGCGGGTGGGACAGGGGAGAGACCCAGTACTTC
TRBJ1-4	TRBV19	NA	NA	CASSMRTRVNEKLFF	TGTGCCAGTAGTATGAGGACTAGAGTTAATGAAAAACTGTTTTTT
TRBJ2-1	TRBV11-2	once	TRBD2	CASSLGGSGRALGEQFF	TGTGCCAGCAGCTTAGGGGGTAGCGGGAGGGCCCTCGGTGAGCAGTTCTTC
TRBJ1-2	TRBV18	NA	NA	CASSPQRGSNYGYTF	TGTGCCAGCTCACCACAAAGAGGTTCTAACTATGGCTACACCTTC
TRBJ2-7	TRBV28	once	NA	CASSLRGYEQYF	TGTGCCAGCAGTTTGCGCGGCTACGAGCAGTACTTC
TRBJ1-5	TRBV5-6	NA	NA	CASSQVDNQPQHF	TGTGCCAGCAGTCAGGTAGACAATCAGCCCCAGCATTTT
TRBJ2-5	TRBV6-1	NA	NA	CASDYSGMKTQYF	TGTGCCAGCGACTACAGCGGCATGAAGACCCAGTACTTC
TRBJ2-5	TRBV5-4	NA	NA	CASSLWQGETQYF	TGTGCCAGCAGCTTATGGCAGGGGGAGACCCAGTACTTC
TRBJ2-4	TRBV19	NA	NA	CASSSDLISGKNIQYF	TGTGCCAGTAGTAGCGACCTTATTAGCGGCAAAAACATTCAGTACTTC
TRBJ2-7	TRBV19	NA	TRBD2	CASSLGTSGKPYEQYF	TGTGCCAGTAGTCTCGGGACTAGCGGTAAACCCTACGAGCAGTACTTC
TRBJ2-1	TRBV10-2	NA	TRBD2	CASSVNGRAGNEQFF	TGCGCCAGCAGTGTCAACGGGAGGGCCGGCAATGAGCAGTTCTTC
TRBJ2-7	TRBV27	NA	NA	CASSFRGYTYYEQYF	TGTGCCAGCAGTTTCAGAGGATATACTTACTACGAGCAGTACTTC
TRBJ2-1	TRBV14	NA	TRBD1	CASSQFGGQGYNEQFF	TGTGCCAGCAGCCAATTTGGTGGACAGGGGTACAATGAGCAGTTCTTC
TRBJ2-1	TRBV2	NA	TRBD2	CASSANGLAKFNEQFF	TGTGCCAGCAGTGCAAATGGACTAGCGAAGTTCAATGAGCAGTTCTTC
TRBJ2-7	TRBV18	once	NA	CASSRLTVTGTWTYEQYF	TGTGCCAGCTCACGCTTGACTGTTACCGGGACATGGACCTACGAGCAGTACTTC
TRBJ1-5	TRBV7-2	once	NA	CASSLERNQPQHF	TGTGCCAGCAGCTTAGAGCGGAATCAGCCCCAGCATTTT
TRBJ2-1	TRBV28	NA	TRBD1	CASSFFSGTGPYNEQFF	TGTGCCAGCAGTTTTTTCTCCGGGACAGGGCCTTACAATGAGCAGTTCTTC
TRBJ2-7	TRBV15	once	NA	CATSRDWGTVSYEQYF	TGTGCCACCAGCAGAGATTGGGGGACTGTTAGCTACGAGCAGTACTTC
TRBJ2-5	TRBV5-1	NA	NA	CASSKGVLGETQYF	TGCGCCAGCAGCAAGGGAGTTTTGGGAGAGACCCAGTACTTC